The clone carrying this TCR beta chain was counted only a few times. The data are from a study of T-cell memory formation after mild COVID-19. Overall study context: TCR clusters were mostly confined to one donor each.

Each CDR3 protein is one row after TCRdb ran MiXCR on the 5' RACE reads. The repertoire holds under 200,000 distinct CDR3 sequences, roughly 28% seen once, with more than 10% in the top ten. The V gene end was trimmed by 3 bases and the J gene end by 3 bases; junction bases not matched to a gene: 10. CDR1 and CDR2 (germline): KGHSH, LQKENI. The CDR3 has 16 residues. The sample consisted of PBMCs or a T cell subset sorted from them (not recorded which). V gene TRBV18 combines with J gene TRBJ2-7; 8 nucleotides align to TRBD2. This TCR was sampled from an adult woman who had mild COVID-19 (a few samples of this study predate the infection). Cell type and time point are not known. The CDR3 DNA sequence: TGTGCCAGCTCACCCATAATTAGCGGGAAGGTCTACGAGCAGTACTTC. It specifies CASSPIISGKVYEQYF.